The 8 T cell receptor beta chains listed next were all sequenced from one sample in a study of T-cell memory formation after mild COVID-19. MiXCR was run by TCRdb on the 5' RACE reads, yielding one entry per CDR3 protein. The repertoire holds approximately 500,000 distinct CDR3 sequences, around a quarter seen once, with about 12% in the top ten. Sequences were obtained from PBMCs or a T cell subset sorted from them (not recorded which). These receptors were obtained from an adult woman who had mild COVID-19 (a few samples of this study predate the infection). Cell type and time point are not known.

This clonotype was seen a handful of times. The rearrangement links TRBV7-2 to TRBJ2-1, with D tentatively TRBD1 (5 bases). The CDR3 consists of 17 residues. V was cut by 0 bases and J by 0 bases, with 12 bases left in between. The V gene's germline CDR1 is SGHTA and CDR2 FQGNSA. CDR3 DNA sequence: TGTGCCAGCAGCTTAGCAGGGGCCATTAGCTCCTACAATGAGCAGTTCTTC. Translating it yields CASSLAGAISSYNEQFF.

In this sample, this clonotype turned up a few times. The J gene is TRBJ1-1, the V gene TRBV12-3 or TRBV12-4; D not resolved. CDR3 length: 14 amino acids. With 5 bases removed from V and 2 bases from J, the gap between germline ends came to 12 bases. The DNA of the CDR3 is TGTGCCAGCAGTGCCTTGGCATCTAACACTGAAGCTTTCTTT. Amino acid sequence: CASSALASNTEAFF.

This clonotype was seen more than once but under ten times. The chain uses TRBV20-1 and TRBJ2-5; 10 bases align to TRBD1. V dropped 3 bases and J dropped 5; count of bases not matched to a gene: 3. The germline V gene encodes CDR1 DFQATT and CDR2 SNEGSKA (reference sequence). The CDR3 loop spans 13 amino acids. The CDR3 DNA sequence: TGCAGTGCTAGGGGGACAGGGGCCGAGACCCAGTACTTC. As protein: CSARGTGAETQYF.

This clonotype was detected only a few times. J is TRBJ1-1 and V is TRBV12-3 or TRBV12-4, with 7 bases aligning to TRBD1. This CDR3 comprises 14 residues. V dropped 3 bases and J dropped 6; count of bases not matched to a gene: 7. This CDR3 reads CASSFRTGRPEAFF. CDR3 nucleotide sequence: TGTGCCAGCAGTTTCCGGACAGGAAGGCCTGAAGCTTTCTTT.

This clonotype has a handful of counts. The V call is TRBV10-3, the J call TRBJ2-2; no clear D. The V end was cut by 0 bases, the J end by 4 bases, with 9 bases between. This CDR3 has 15 residues. Germline CDR1 and CDR2: ENHRY and SYGVKD. The CDR3: CAISESNPGTGELFF. The CDR3 nucleotides are TGTGCCATCAGTGAGTCGAACCCGGGCACCGGGGAGCTGTTTTTT.

This chain uses TRBV7-6 with TRBJ2-1, with 11 bases fitting TRBD1. CDR1 SGHVS and CDR2 FNYEAQ come from the germline V gene. The CDR3 consists of 16 residues. Trimming cost V 5 bases and J 2 bases; bases outside gene matches: 5. Here the CDR3 DNA reads TGTGCCAGCAGCACACCGGGACAGGGGGCCTACAATGAGCAGTTCTTC. It yields the protein CASSTPGQGAYNEQFF. Full variable domain (rest looked up from reference TRBV7-6 and TRBJ2-1): GAGVSQSPRYKVTKRGQDVALRCDPISGHVSLYWYRQALGQGPEFLTYFNYEAQQDKSGLPNDRFSAERPEGSISTLTIQRTEQRDSAMYRCASSTPGQGAYNEQFFGPGTRLTVL.

The V gene is TRBV6-5, the J gene TRBJ1-1; a possible D gene is TRBD1 (6 bases). V was shortened by 5 bases and J by 4 bases, with 17 bases between the two germline ends. The CDR3 runs to 15 residues. Per the germline V gene, CDR1 is MNHEY and CDR2 is SVGAGI. This CDR3 is CASSRRGAQVTEAFF. The CDR3 DNA sequence: TGTGCCAGCAGTCGTCGGGGGGCCCAAGTCACTGAAGCTTTCTTT.

The rearrangement uses TRBV20-1 and TRBJ1-2; D remains ambiguous. The CDR3 is 11 amino acids. CDR1 DFQATT and CDR2 SNEGSKA come from the germline V gene (reference sequence). Trimming pared 3 bases from V and 6 bases from J, leaving 8 bases between. The CDR3 reads CSARAPDGYTF. DNA for the CDR3: TGCAGTGCTAGGGCTCCGGATGGCTACACCTTC.